This T cell receptor (beta chain) was documented in a study of cytomegalovirus exposure and HLA in healthy donors. Findings of the study overall: Investigators reported around 150 TCR beta chains as tied to cytomegalovirus.

TCRdb keeps only in-frame clones here, not all; method: immunoSEQ multiplex PCR. The profile shows under 130,000 clones, around 87% of them singletons. Germline loops: CDR1 LNHDA, CDR2 SQIVND (reference sequence). J gave up 4 bases and V 10 bases, and 18 bases lay outside the gene matches. This CDR3 is 16 amino acids long. Note on this clone: What it binds is unknown.

V gene TRBV19 combines with J gene TRBJ1-2, with TRBD1 identical over 7 bases. This clonotype originated in a woman aged 18 to 35 in good health and CMV-seropositive. Sequenced sample: PBMCs. CDR3 in DNA: TGTGCCACCCTGAAAGGGGGCTCTAGGGGCTTCTATGGCTACACCTTC. It encodes CATLKGGSRGFYGYTF.